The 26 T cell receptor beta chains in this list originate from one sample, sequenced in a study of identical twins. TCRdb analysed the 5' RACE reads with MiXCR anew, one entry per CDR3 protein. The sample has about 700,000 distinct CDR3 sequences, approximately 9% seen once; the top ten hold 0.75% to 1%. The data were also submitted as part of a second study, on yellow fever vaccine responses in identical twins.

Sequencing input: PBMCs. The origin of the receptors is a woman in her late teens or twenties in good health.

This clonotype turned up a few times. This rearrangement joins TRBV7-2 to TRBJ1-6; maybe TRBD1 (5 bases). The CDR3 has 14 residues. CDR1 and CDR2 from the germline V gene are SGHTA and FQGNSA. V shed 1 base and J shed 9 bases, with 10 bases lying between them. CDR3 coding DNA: TGTGCCAGCAGCTTAGTCCCCGGGGGTTCACCCCTCCACTTT. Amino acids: CASSLVPGGSPLHF.

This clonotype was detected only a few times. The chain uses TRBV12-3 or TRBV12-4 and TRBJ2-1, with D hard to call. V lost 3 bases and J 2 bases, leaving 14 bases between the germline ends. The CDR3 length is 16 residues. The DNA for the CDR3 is TGTGCCAGCAGTTTTAAGGACCAGCCCCCCTACAATGAGCAGTTCTTC. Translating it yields CASSFKDQPPYNEQFF.

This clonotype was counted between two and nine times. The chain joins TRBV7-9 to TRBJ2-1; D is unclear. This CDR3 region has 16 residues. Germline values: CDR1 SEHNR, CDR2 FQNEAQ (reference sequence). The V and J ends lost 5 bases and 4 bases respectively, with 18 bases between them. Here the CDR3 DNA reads TGTGCCAGCAGCCCCCCACAGAGTGAGTGGTACAATGAGCAGTTCTTC. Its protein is CASSPPQSEWYNEQFF.

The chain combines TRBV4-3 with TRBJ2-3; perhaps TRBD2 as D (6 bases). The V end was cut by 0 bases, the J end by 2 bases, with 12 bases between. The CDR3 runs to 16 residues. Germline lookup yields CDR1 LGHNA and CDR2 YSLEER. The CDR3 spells CASSQEPGGNTDTQYF. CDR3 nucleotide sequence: TGCGCCAGCAGCCAAGAGCCAGGCGGGAACACAGATACGCAGTATTTT.

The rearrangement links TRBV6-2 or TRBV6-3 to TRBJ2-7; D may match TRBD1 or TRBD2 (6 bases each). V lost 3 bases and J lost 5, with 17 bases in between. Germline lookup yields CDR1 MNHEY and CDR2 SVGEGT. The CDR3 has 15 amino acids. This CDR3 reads CASSYGIQGRNEQYF. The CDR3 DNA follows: TGTGCCAGCAGTTATGGTATCCAGGGGAGGAACGAGCAGTACTTC.

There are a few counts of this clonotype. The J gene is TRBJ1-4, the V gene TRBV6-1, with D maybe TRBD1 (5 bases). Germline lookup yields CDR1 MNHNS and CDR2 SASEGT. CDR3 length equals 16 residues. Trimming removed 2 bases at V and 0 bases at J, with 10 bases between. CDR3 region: CASSEPPTATNEKLFF. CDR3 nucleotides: TGTGCCAGCAGTGAACCGCCGACAGCAACTAATGAAAAACTGTTTTTT.

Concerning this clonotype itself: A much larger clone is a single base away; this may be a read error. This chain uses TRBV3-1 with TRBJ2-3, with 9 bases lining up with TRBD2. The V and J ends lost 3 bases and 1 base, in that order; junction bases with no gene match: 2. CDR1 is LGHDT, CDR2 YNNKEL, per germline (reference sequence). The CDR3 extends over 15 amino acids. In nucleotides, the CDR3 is TGTGCCAGCAGCCAGTCTAGCGGGGGCACAGATACGCAGTATTTT. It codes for CASSQSSGGTDTQYF.

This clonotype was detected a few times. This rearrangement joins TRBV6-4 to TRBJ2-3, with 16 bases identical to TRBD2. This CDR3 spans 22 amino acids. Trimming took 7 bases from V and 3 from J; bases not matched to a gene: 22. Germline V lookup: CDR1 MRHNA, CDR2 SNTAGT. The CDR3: CASTQIMGTSGGARGITDTQYF. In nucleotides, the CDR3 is TGTGCCAGCACACAGATTATGGGGACTAGCGGGGGGGCTCGGGGGATTACAGATACGCAGTATTTT.

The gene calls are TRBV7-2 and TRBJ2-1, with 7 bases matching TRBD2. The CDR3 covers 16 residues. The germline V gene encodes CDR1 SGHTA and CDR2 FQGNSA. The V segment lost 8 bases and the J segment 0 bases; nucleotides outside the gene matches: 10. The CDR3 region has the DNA TGTGCCAGCGGTATTGCGGGCGGGAGCTCCTACAATGAGCAGTTCTTC. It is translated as CASGIAGGSSYNEQFF.

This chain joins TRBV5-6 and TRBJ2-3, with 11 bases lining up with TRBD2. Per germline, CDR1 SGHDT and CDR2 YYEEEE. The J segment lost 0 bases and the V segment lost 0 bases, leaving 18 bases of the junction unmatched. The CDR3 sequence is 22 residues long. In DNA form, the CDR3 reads TGTGCCAGCAGCTTGGCTGCGACTAGCGGGGACCGTGCGACTTCTAGCACAGATACGCAGTATTTT. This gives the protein CASSLAATSGDRATSSTDTQYF.

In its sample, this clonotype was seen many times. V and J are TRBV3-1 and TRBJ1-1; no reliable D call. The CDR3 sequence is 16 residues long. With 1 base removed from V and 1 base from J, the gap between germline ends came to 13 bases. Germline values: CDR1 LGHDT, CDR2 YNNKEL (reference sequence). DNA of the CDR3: TGTGCCAGCAGCCAAGGATGGGGAACCGCGAACACTGAAGCTTTCTTT. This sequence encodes CASSQGWGTANTEAFF.

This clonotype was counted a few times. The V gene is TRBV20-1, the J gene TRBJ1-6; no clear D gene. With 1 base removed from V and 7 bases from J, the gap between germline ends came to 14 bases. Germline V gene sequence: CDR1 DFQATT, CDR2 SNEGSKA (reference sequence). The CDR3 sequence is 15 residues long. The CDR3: CSARVPGQSNSPLHF. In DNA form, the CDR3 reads TGCAGTGCTAGAGTACCGGGCCAGAGCAATTCACCCCTCCACTTT.

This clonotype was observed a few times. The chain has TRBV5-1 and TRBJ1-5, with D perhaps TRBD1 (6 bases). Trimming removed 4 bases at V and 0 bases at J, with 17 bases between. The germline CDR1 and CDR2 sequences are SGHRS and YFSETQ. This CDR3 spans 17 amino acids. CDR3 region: CASSPGAGPNSNQPQHF. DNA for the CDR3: TGCGCCAGCAGCCCGGGGGCCGGCCCCAATAGCAATCAGCCCCAGCATTTT.

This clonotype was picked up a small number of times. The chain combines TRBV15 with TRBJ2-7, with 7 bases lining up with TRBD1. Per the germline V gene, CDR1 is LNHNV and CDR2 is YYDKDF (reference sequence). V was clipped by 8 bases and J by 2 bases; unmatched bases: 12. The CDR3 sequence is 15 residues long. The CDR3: CATGHPSGQPYEQYF. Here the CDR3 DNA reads TGTGCCACCGGGCACCCTTCGGGACAGCCCTACGAGCAGTACTTC.

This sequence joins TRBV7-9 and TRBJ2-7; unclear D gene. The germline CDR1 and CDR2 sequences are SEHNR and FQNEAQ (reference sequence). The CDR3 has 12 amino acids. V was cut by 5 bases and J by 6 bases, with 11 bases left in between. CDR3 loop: CASSDGSTEQYF. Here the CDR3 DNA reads TGTGCCAGCAGCGACGGGTCCACCGAGCAGTACTTC.

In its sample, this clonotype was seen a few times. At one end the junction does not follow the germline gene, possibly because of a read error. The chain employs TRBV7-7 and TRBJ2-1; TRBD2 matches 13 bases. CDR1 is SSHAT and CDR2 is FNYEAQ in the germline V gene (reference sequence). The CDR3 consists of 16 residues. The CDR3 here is CASSPPGLAGRNEQFF. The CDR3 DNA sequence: TGTGCTAGCAGCCCACCGGGACTAGCGGGAAGAAATGAGCAGTTCTTC.

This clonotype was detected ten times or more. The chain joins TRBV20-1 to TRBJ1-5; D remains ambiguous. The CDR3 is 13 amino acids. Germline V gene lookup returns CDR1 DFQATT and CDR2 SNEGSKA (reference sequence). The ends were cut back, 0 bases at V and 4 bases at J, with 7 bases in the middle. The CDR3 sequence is CSARDEVNQPQHF. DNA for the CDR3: TGCAGTGCTAGAGATGAGGTAAATCAGCCCCAGCATTTT.

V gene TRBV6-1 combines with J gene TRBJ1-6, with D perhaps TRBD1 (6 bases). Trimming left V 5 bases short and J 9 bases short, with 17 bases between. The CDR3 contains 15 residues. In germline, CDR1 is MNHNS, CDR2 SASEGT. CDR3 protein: CASSRLTGYGSPLHF. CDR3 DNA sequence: TGTGCCAGCAGTCGCCTAACAGGGTACGGTTCACCCCTCCACTTT.

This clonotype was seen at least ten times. The CDR3 sequence is CASSFENSGGGGYTF. CDR3 nucleotide sequence: TGTGCCAGCAGCTTCGAGAACTCAGGGGGCGGTGGCTACACCTTC. The V and J genes are TRBV7-9 and TRBJ1-2; 8 nucleotides match TRBD1. Germline V gives CDR1 SEHNR, CDR2 FQNEAQ (reference sequence). CDR3 length: 15 residues. Trimming took 3 bases from V and 7 from J; bases not matched to a gene: 10.

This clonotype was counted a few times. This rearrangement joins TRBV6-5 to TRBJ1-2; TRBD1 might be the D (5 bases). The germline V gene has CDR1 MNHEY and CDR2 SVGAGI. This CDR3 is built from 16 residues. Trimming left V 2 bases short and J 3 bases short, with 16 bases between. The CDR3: CASSYARGQGDYGYTF. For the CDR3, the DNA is TGTGCCAGCAGTTACGCCCGTGGGCAGGGAGACTATGGCTACACCTTC.

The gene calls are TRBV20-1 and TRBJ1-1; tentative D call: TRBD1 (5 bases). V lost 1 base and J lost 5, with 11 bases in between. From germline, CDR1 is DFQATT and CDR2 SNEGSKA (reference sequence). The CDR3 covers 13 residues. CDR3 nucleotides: TGCAGTGCTAGAGTCAGGGACCGGACTGAAGCTTTCTTT. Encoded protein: CSARVRDRTEAFF.

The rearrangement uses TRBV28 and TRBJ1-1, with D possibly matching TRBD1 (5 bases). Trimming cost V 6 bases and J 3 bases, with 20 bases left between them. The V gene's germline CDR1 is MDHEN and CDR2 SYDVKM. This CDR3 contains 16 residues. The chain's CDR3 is CASSEVLQGVYTEAFF. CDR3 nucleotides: TGTGCCAGCAGCGAGGTCCTGCAGGGAGTTTACACTGAAGCTTTCTTT.

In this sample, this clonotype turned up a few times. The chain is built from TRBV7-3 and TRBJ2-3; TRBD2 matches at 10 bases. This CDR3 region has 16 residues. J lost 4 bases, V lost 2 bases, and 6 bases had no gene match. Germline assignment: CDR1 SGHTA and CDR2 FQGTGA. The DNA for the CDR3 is TGTGCCAGCAGCTTACAAGCGGGGGGGTTATCAGATACGCAGTATTTT. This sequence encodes CASSLQAGGLSDTQYF. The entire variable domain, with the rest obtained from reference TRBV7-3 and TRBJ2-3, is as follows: GAGVSQTPSNKVTEKGKYVELRCDPISGHTALYWYRQSLGQGPEFLIYFQGTGAADDSGLPNDRFFAVRPEGSVSTLKIQRTERGDSAVYLCASSLQAGGLSDTQYFGPGTRLTVL.

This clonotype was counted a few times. DNA of the CDR3: TGCAGTGCCCCAGGGAGGGCTACTGAAGCTTTCTTT. Translation gives CSAPGRATEAFF. The J gene is TRBJ1-1, the V gene TRBV20-1; D possibly corresponds to TRBD1 (5 bases). Germline CDR1 and CDR2: DFQATT and SNEGSKA (reference sequence). Trimming removed 6 bases at V and 5 bases at J, with 13 bases between. This CDR3 spans 12 amino acids.

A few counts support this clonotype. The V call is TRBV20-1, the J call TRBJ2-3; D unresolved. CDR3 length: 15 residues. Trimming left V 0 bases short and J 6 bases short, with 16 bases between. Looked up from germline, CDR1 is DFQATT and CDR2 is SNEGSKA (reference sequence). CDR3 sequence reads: CSAREGIGFLDTQYF. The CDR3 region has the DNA TGCAGTGCTAGAGAGGGAATAGGGTTTTTGGATACGCAGTATTTT.

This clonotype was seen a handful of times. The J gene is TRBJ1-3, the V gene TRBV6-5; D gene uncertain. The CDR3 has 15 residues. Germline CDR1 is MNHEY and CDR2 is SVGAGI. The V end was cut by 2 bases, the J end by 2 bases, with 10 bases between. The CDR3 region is CASSYLTETGNTIYF. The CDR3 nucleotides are TGTGCCAGCAGTTACCTGACCGAGACTGGAAACACCATATATTTT.